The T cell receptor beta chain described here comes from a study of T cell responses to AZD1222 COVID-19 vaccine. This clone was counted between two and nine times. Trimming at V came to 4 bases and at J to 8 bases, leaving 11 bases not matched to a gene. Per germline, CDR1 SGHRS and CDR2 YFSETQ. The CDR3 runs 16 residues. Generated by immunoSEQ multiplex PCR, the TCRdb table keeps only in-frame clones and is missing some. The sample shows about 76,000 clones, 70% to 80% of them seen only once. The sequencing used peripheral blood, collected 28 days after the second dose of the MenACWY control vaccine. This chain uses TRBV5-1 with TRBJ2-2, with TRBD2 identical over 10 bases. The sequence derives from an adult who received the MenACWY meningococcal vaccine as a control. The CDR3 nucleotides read TGCGCCAGCAGCCCCAAGCGGGAGGGCGTGGCGGGGGAGCTGTTTTTT. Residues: CASSPKREGVAGELFF.